This TCR beta chain comes out of a study of T cell changes during pregnancy in multiple sclerosis. The germline V and J ends were trimmed by 4 bases and 6 bases, with 19 bases remaining between them. Germline V gene data show CDR1 as MNHEY and CDR2 as SMNVEV (reference sequence). The CDR3 runs 15 residues. Data came from immunoSEQ multiplex PCR; TCRdb stores just in-frame clones and leaves some out. The profile shows some 90,000 clones, more than 90% of them singletons. The TCR originated in a female donor with multiple sclerosis, enrolled in a pregnancy study. Specimen: peripheral blood, collected in the first trimester of pregnancy. This chain uses TRBV27 with TRBJ2-7, with D possibly TRBD1 on 5 matching bases. CDR3 residues: CASSWGLSLPGEQYF. CDR3 in DNA: TGTGCCAGCAGTTGGGGCCTCTCCCTTCCTGGCGAGCAGTACTTC.